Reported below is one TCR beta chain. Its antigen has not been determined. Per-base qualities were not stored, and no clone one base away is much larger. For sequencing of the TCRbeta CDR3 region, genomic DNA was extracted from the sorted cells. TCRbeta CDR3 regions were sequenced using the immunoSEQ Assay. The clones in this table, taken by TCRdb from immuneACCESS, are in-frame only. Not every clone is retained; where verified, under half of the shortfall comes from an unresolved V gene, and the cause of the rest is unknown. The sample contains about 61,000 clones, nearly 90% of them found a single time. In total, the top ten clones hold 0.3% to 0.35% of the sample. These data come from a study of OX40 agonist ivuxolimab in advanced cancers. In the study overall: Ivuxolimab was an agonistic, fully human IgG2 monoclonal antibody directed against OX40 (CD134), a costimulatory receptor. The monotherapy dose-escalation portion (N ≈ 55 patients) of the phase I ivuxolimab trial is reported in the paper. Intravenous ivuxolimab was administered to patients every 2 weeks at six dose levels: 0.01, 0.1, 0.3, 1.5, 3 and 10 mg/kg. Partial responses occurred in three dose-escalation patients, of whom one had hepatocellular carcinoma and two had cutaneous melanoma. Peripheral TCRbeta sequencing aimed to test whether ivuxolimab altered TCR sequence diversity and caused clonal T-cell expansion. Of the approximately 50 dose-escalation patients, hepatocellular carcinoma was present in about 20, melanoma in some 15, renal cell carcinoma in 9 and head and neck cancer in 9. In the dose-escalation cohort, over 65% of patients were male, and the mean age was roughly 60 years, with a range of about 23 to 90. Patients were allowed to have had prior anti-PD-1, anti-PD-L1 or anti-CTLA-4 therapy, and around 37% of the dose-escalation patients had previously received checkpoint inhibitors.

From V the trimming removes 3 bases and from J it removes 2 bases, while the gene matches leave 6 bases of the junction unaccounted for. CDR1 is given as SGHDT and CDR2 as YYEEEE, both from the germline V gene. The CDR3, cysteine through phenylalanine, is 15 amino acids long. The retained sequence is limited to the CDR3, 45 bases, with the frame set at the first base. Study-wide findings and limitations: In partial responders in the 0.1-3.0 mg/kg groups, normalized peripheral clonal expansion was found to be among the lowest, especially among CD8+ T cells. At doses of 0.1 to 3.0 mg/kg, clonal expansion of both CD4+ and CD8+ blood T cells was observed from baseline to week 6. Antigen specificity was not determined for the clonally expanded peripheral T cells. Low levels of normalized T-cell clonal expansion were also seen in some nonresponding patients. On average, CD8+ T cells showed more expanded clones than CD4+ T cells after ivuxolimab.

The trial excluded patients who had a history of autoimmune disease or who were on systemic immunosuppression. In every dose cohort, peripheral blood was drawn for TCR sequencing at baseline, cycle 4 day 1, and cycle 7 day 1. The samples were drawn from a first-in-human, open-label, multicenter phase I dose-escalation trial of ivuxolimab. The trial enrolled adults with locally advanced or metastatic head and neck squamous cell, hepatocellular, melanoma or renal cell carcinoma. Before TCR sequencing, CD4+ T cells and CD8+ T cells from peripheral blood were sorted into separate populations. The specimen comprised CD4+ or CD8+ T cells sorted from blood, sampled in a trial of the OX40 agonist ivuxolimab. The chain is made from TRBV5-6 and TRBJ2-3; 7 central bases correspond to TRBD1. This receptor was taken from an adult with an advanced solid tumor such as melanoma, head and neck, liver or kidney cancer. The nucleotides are TGTGCCAGCAGCTCCCGGACAGGCTTCACAGATACGCAGTATTTT. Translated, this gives CASSSRTGFTDTQYF.